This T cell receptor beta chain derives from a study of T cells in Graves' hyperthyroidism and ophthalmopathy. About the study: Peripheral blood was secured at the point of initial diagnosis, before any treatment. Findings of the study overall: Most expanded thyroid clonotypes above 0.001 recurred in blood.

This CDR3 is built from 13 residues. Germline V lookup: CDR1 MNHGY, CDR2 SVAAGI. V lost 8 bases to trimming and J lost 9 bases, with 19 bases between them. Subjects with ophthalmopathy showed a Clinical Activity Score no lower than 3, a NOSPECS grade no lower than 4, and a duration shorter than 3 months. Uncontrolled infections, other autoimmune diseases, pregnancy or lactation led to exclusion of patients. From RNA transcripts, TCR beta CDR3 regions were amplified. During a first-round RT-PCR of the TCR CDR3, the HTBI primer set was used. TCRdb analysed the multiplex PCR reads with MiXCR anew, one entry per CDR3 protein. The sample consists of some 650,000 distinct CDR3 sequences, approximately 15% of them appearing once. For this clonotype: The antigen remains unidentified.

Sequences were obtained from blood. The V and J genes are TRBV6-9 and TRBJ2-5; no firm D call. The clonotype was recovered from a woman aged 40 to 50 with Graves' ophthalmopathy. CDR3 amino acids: CASVLPEDGAQYF. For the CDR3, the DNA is TGTGCCAGCGTTTTACCCGAGGATGGGGCCCAGTACTTC.